This entry lists 5 T cell receptor beta chains sequenced from one sample in a study of T-cell reconstitution after alpha-beta-depleted transplantation in children. The TCRbeta library incorporated unique molecular identifiers. In TCRdb, the PCR reads were re-called with MiXCR into one record per CDR3 protein. The profile shows almost 500,000 distinct CDR3 sequences, 10% of them singletons. This sample comprised PBMCs, obtained before TCRalphabeta/CD19-depleted stem cell transplant. The receptors were gathered from a child aged 2-15 years with inherited bone marrow failure, due to receive a stem cell transplant.

In regard to this clonotype: A much larger clonotype is one base distant, so this may be a read error. This chain uses TRBV28 with TRBJ1-2; D possibly corresponds to TRBD1 (5 bases). Germline V CDR1 and CDR2: MDHEN, SYDVKM. CDR3 length equals 13 residues. V lost 6 bases, J lost 8 bases, and 16 bases lay in between. The CDR3 region is CASRLQAAGGYTF. For the CDR3, the DNA is TGTGCCAGCAGACTACAGGCGGCTGGAGGCTACACCTTC.

This clonotype has at least ten counts. The CDR3 nucleotides read TGTGCCAGCAGTCCCGCAGGGGTCCATGAGGATACGCAGTATTTT. Protein product: CASSPAGVHEDTQYF. This chain links TRBV7-7 with TRBJ2-3; a weak D match, TRBD1 (6 bases). V lost 6 bases and J lost 6, with 19 bases in between. Germline CDR1 and CDR2: SSHAT and FNYEAQ (reference sequence). There are 15 residues in the CDR3.

Ten or more counts support this clonotype. The V and J genes are TRBV28 and TRBJ2-2; the match to TRBD2 covers 10 bases. The CDR3 consists of 17 residues. From germline, CDR1 is MDHEN and CDR2 SYDVKM. The junction had 9 bases not matched to a gene; V was cut back by 1 base and J by 7 bases. The CDR3 nucleotides read TGTGCCAGCAGTTTATCTCGGCTAGCGGGAGCTCACGGGGAGCTGTTTTTT. Protein sequence: CASSLSRLAGAHGELFF.

This clonotype was found many times. The V call is TRBV12-3 or TRBV12-4, the J call TRBJ2-1; TRBD2 matches 9 bases. The CDR3 contains 15 residues. V was clipped by 6 bases and J by 4 bases; unmatched bases: 7. The CDR3 DNA follows: TGTGCCAGCAGCTATCTCAGCGGGAGGTACAATGAGCAGTTCTTC. It codes for CASSYLSGRYNEQFF.

The sample holds many counts of this clonotype. The rearrangement uses TRBV7-2 and TRBJ1-1, with 9 bases lining up with TRBD1. The J segment lost 11 bases and the V segment lost 5 bases, leaving 3 bases of the junction unmatched. The CDR3 is made up of 11 amino acids. CDR1 and CDR2 (germline): SGHTA, FQGNSA. DNA for the CDR3: TGTGCCAGCAGCCCACAGGGGGCGGCTTTCTTT. Its translation is CASSPQGAAFF.